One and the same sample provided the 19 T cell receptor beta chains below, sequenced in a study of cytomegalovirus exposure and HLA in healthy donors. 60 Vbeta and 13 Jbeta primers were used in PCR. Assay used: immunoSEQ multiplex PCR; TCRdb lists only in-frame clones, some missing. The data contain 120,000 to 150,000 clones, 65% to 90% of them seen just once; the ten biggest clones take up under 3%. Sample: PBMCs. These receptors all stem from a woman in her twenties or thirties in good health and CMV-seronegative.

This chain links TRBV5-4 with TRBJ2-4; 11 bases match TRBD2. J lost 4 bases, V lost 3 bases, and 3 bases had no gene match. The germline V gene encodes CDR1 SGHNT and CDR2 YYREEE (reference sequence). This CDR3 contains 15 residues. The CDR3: CASSSTSGEKNIQYF. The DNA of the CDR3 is TGTGCCAGCAGCTCGACTAGCGGGGAGAAAAACATTCAGTACTTC.

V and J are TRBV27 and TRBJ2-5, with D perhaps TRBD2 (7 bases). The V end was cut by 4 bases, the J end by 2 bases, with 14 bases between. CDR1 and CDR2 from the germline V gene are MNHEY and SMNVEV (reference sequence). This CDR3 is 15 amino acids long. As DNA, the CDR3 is TGTGCCAGCAGTTCACTTGAGGGGGGGCAAGAGACCCAGTACTTC. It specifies CASSSLEGGQETQYF.

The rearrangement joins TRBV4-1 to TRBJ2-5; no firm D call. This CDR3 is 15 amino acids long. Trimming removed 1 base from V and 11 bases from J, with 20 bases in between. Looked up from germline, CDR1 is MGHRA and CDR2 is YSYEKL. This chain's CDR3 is CASSQGALQVSPQYF. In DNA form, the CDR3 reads TGCGCCAGCAGCCAAGGCGCGCTCCAAGTCTCGCCGCAGTACTTC.

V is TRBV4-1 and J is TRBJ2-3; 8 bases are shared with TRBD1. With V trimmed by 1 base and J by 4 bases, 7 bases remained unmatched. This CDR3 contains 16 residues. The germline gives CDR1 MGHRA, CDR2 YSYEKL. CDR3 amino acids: CASSQGWQGASDTQYF. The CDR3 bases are TGCGCCAGCAGCCAAGGGTGGCAGGGGGCATCAGATACGCAGTATTTT.

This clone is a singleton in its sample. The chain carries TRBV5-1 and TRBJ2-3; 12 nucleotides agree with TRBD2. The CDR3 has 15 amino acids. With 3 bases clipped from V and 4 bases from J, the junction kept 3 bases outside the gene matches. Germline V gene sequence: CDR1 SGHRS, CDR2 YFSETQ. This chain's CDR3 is CASSSTSGGPDTQYF. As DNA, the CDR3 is TGCGCCAGCAGCTCGACTAGCGGGGGCCCAGATACGCAGTATTTT.

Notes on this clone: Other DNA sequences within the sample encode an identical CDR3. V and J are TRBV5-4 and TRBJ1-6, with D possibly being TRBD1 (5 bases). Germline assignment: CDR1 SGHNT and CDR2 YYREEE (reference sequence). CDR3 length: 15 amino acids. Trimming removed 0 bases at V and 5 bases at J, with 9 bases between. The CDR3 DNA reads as TGTGCCAGCAGCTTGGAAGCAGGGAATAATTCACCCCTCCACTTT. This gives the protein CASSLEAGNNSPLHF.

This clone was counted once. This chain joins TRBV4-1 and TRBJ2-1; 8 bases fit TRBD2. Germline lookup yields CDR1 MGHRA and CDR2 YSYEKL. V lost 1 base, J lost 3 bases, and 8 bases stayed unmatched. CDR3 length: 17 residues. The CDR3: CASSQVPRGGRYNEQFF. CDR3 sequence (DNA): TGCGCCAGCAGCCAAGTGCCACGGGGGGGCCGCTACAATGAGCAGTTCTTC.

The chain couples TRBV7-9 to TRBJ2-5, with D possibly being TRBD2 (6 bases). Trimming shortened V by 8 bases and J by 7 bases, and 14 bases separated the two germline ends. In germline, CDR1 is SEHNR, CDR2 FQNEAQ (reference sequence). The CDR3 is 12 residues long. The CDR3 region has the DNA TGTGCCAGCTGCAGACTCGGGGGGACCCAGTACTTC. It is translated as CASCRLGGTQYF.

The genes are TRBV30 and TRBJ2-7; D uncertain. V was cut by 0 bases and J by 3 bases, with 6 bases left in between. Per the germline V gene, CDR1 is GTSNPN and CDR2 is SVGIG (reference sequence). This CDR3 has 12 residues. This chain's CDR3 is CAWSVGVYEQYF. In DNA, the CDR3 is TGTGCCTGGAGTGTTGGAGTCTACGAGCAGTACTTC.

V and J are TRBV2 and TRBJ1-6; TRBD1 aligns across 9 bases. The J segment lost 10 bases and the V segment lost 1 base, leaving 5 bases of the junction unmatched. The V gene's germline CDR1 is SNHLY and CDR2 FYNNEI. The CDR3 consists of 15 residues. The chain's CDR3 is CASSEGGTGQSPLHF. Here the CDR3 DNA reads TGTGCCAGCAGTGAAGGGGGGACAGGGCAATCACCCCTCCACTTT.

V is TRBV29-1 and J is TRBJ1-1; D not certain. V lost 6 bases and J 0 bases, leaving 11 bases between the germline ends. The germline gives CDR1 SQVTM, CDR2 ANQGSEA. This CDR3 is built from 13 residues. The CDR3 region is CSVLRKLNTEAFF. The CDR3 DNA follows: TGCAGCGTCCTCAGAAAACTGAACACTGAAGCTTTCTTT.

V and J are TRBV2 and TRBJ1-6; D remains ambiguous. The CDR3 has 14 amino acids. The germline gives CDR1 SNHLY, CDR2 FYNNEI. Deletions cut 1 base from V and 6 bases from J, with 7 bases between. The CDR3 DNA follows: TGTGCCAGCAGTGAAGGGAGGCGTAATTCACCCCTCCACTTT. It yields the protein CASSEGRRNSPLHF.

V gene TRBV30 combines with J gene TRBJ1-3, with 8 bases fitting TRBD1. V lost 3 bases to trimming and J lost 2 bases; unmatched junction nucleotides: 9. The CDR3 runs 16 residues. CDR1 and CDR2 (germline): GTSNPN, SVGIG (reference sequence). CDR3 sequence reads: CAWSSRGLHAGNTIYF. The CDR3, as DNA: TGTGCCTGGAGCTCCAGGGGGCTGCACGCTGGAAACACCATATATTTT.

CDR3 in DNA: TGTGCCAGCAGTTTTAACCCAGGGAGGCATGAGACCCAGTACTTC. Translated, it gives CASSFNPGRHETQYF. The gene calls are TRBV27 and TRBJ2-5; maybe TRBD2 (6 bases). The germline gives CDR1 MNHEY, CDR2 SMNVEV (reference sequence). The CDR3 runs to 15 residues. With 3 bases removed from V and 5 bases from J, the gap between germline ends came to 16 bases.

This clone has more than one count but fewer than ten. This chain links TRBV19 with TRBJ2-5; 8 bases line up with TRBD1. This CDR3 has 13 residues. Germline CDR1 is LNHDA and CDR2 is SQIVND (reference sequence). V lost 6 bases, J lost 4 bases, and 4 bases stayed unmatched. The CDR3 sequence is CASSRGLVETQYF. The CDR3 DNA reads TGTGCCAGTAGCAGGGGGCTAGTAGAGACCCAGTACTTC.

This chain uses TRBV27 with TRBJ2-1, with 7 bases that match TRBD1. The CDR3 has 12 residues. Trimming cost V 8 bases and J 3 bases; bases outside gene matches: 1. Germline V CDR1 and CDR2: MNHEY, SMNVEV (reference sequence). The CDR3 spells CASWDSYNEQFF. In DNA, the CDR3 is TGTGCCAGCTGGGACAGCTACAATGAGCAGTTCTTC.

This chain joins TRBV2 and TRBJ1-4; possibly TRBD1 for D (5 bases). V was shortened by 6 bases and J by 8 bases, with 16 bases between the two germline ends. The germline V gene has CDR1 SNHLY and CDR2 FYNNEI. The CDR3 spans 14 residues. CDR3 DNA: TGTGCCAGCAGGAGGCAGGGCGGAAGCGAAAAACTGTTTTTT. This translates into CASRRQGGSEKLFF.

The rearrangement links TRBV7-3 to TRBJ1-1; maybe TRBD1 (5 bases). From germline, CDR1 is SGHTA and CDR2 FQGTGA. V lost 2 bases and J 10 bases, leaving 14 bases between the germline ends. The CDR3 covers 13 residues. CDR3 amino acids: CASSLGRPGRAFF. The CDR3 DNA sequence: TGTGCCAGCAGCTTAGGCCGTCCAGGGCGAGCTTTCTTT. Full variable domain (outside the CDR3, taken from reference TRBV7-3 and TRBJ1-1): GAGVSQTPSNKVTEKGKYVELRCDPISGHTALYWYRQSLGQGPEFLIYFQGTGAADDSGLPNDRFFAVRPEGSVSTLKIQRTERGDSAVYLCASSLGRPGRAFFGQGTRLTVV.

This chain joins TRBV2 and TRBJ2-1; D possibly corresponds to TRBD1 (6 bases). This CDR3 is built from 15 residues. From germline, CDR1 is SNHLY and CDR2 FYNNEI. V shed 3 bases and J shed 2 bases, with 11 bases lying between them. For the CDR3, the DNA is TGTGCCAGCAGTGAGGGCAGGGGTGCCTACAATGAGCAGTTCTTC. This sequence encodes CASSEGRGAYNEQFF.